Given below is one TCR beta chain in context. The antigen is unknown. Germline loops: CDR1 LGHNA, CDR2 YSLEER. There are 16 residues in the CDR3. V was cut by 0 bases and J by 4 bases, with 15 bases left in between. The sample belongs to a study of early T cells in non-severe SARS-CoV-2 infection. Turning to the study itself: Sequencing targeted bulk RNA from unsorted whole blood, leaving chains unpaired. Findings of the study overall: Private and CD4 specificities were missed by VDJdb matching, skewed to anti-spike CD8.

Unique molecular identifiers were affixed to single, distinct cDNA molecules. From the 5' RACE reads, TCRdb called clonotypes with MiXCR, one entry per CDR3 protein. The sample includes 45,000 or so distinct CDR3 sequences, under 9.5% of them seen just once. The chain links TRBV4-3 to TRBJ1-2; D is unresolved. Specimen: whole blood. The receptor's source is an adult who was a healthcare worker with PCR-confirmed SARS-CoV-2 infection or an uninfected control (not recorded which). The CDR3 spells CASSQDRRGRRYGYTF. CDR3 sequence (DNA): TGCGCCAGCAGCCAAGACCGGCGCGGCAGGCGCTATGGCTACACCTTC.